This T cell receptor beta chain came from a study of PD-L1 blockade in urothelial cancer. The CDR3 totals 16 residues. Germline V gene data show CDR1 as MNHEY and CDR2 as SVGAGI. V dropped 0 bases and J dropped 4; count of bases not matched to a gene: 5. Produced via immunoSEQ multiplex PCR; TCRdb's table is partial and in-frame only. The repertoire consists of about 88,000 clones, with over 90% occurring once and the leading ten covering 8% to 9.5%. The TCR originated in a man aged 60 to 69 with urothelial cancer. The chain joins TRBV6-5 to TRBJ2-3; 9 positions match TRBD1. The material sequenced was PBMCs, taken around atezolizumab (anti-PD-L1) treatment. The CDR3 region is CASSYSGTGISDTQYF. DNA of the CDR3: TGTGCCAGCAGTTACTCGGGGACAGGGATCTCAGATACGCAGTATTTT.